This T cell receptor (beta chain) was captured by sequencing in a study of T-cell reconstitution after alpha-beta-depleted transplantation in children. This CDR3 spans 16 amino acids. Germline-derived CDR1 and CDR2 are SQVTM and ANQGSEA. V lost 3 bases to trimming and J lost 1 base, with 18 bases between them. Comments on this clonotype: Its target is unknown.

Study observations and caveats: Several hundred rapidly expanded clones from non-depleted graft cells reportedly supplied alpha-beta T cells about two months post-transplant. Newly produced T cells mostly accounted for T-cell counts and diversity one year post-transplant. Surviving thymic progenitors and recipient T cells were the source of high TCRbeta diversity at day 60 in some patients.

It was with unique molecular identifiers that the TCRbeta library was prepared. One entry per CDR3 protein, called by TCRdb with MiXCR from the PCR reads. The sample consists of about 32,000 distinct CDR3 sequences, roughly 6.5% of them appearing once. This clonotype originated in a child under two years old who had a stem cell transplant for acute myeloid leukemia, so the T cells may come from the graft donor. The chain couples TRBV29-1 to TRBJ1-1, with a weak D call TRBD1 (6 bases). The source material was peripheral blood, sampled 60 days after TCRalphabeta/CD19-depleted stem cell transplant. The CDR3 loop reads CSVDTGIGRSNTEAFF. CDR3 coding DNA: TGCAGCGTTGACACAGGGATAGGGCGTTCGAACACTGAAGCTTTCTTT.